These T cell receptor beta chains were read from a single sample in a study of cytomegalovirus exposure and HLA in healthy donors. Some clones are missing from TCRdb's copy, which holds only in-frame ones; the method was immunoSEQ multiplex PCR. The sample includes roughly 88,000 clones. The sequenced sample was PBMCs. These receptor sequences come from a middle-aged man in good health and CMV-seropositive. CDR3s include the opening cysteine and the closing phenylalanine or tryptophan.

TRBJ1-2	TRBV5-1	CASSLGGQGVGYTF
TRBJ1-1	TRBV25-1	CASSDGQGKPEAFF
TRBJ2-1	TRBV7-8	CASSLDSYNEQFF
TRBJ2-2	TRBV7-3	CASSYLIGRDSGELFF
TRBJ2-5	TRBV28	CASSSPLSGETQYF
TRBJ1-1	TRBV6-6	CASRFDRFPPGTEAFF
TRBJ2-2	TRBV18	CASSPPNSYTGELFF
TRBJ1-3	TRBV4-3	CASSQGQGQKSSGNTIYF
TRBJ2-7	TRBV7-2	CASSPNTGTSFYEQYF
TRBJ1-2	TRBV5-1	CASSQRQFRGLVYGYTF
TRBJ2-4	TRBV18	CASSPFETSGRAADIQYF
TRBJ1-2	TRBV19	CASSIRQGDGYTF
TRBJ2-3	TRBV14	CASSQDFGGRNNTQYF
TRBJ1-1	TRBV30	CAWSDNPNTEAFF
TRBJ2-1	TRBV19	CASRPGTGQFNEQFF
TRBJ2-1	TRBV7-7	CASSLDPGVYNEQFF
TRBJ1-4	TRBV4-1	CASRPLLSRDRGEKLFF
TRBJ1-1	TRBV7-2	CASSLGHTMNTEAFF
TRBJ1-2	TRBV2	CASSYRQGNYGYTF
TRBJ2-1	TRBV2	CASTELASHNEQFF
TRBJ2-1	TRBV11-3	CASSFMTATYNEQFF
TRBJ2-1	TRBV18	CASSDERDEQFF
TRBJ1-2	TRBV4-1	CASSQHALHGYTF
TRBJ1-1	TRBV7-2	CASSLGHSGSEAFF
TRBJ1-6	TRBV30	CAWSAGWAQPLHF
TRBJ2-7	TRBV7-2	CASSPLRGQGNEQYF
TRBJ2-3	TRBV7-2	CASSLLPGSGTDTQYF
TRBJ1-4	TRBV5-1	CASSPQTGANEKLFF
TRBJ1-1	TRBV5-4	CASSFSGGTEAFF
TRBJ1-5	TRBV30	CAWSAGYSNQPQHF
TRBJ2-1	TRBV30	CAWSSSSAYYNEQFF
TRBJ2-2	TRBV11-3	CASSSLRREITSTGELFF
TRBJ1-1	TRBV27	CASSTRTGGTEAFF
TRBJ2-6	TRBV30	CAWGTGTGANVLTF
TRBJ1-2	TRBV27	CASSLIRDTNYTF
TRBJ1-5	TRBV6-1	CASRLSVQPQHF
TRBJ1-1	TRBV7-9	CASSLRSETEAFF
TRBJ1-2	TRBV5-4	CASSIPGHLNYGYTF
TRBJ1-2	TRBV6-5	CASSYSKERLGYTF
TRBJ2-7	TRBV27	CASSLGEGLAEYEQYF
TRBJ2-7	TRBV11-3	CASSSVAEKRYEQYF
TRBJ2-1	TRBV29-1	CSVEDWTVGVNEQFF
TRBJ1-2	TRBV30	CAWSAGLPADGYTF
TRBJ2-3	TRBV18	CASSLTGPDTQYF
TRBJ1-4	TRBV11-2	CASSLGSSNEKLFF
TRBJ1-2	TRBV14	CASSQGDSLNYGYTF
TRBJ2-2	TRBV4-2	CASSPGLATNTGELFF
TRBJ1-2	TRBV6-5	CASSRGTESYGYTF
.	TRBV6-5	CASSTQQGSYEQYF
TRBJ1-1	TRBV2	CASKVGDTEAFF
TRBJ2-3	TRBV7-2	CASRAGGGDTQYF
TRBJ1-2	TRBV7-2	CASSPARQGTNGYTF
TRBJ2-1	TRBV7-9	CASSLAGGPYNEQFF
TRBJ1-1	TRBV28	CASPPRTGLTEAFF